Here is one TCR beta chain with its context. Its antigen is still unknown. This sample is drawn from a study of T cell repertoires in cytomegalovirus infection. As for the study in general: A matching HLA type, together with CMV infection, was signaled by public TCR beta signatures.

TCRdb analysed the reads with MiXCR anew, one entry per CDR3 protein. Among about a million distinct CDR3 sequences listed, approximately 33% were seen once. The receptor was isolated from a human donor in good health (CMV status not recorded). Some clones in this sample may be carry-over from other donors' samples. Material: cultured CD8+ T cells from PBMCs, obtained from culture after CMV antigen stimulation.

The CDR3 DNA reads TGTACCTGCCCGGGACAGACTAACTATGGCTACACCTTC. Protein product: CTCPGQTNYGYTF. The rearrangement uses TRBV6-1 and TRBJ1-2; 7 nucleotides align to TRBD1. Germline CDR1 is MNHNS and CDR2 is SASEGT. The CDR3 contains 13 residues.